This T cell receptor beta chain stems from a study of blood T cell repertoires in COVID-19. Study at large: Acute and convalescent COVID-19 specimens originated in the United States, Italy and Spain. The cDNA or gDNA used as material had been derived from T cells, B-cell-depleted T cells, or PBMCs.

In the authors' workflow: For nucleated cells, counts were estimated from reference gene primer amplification. Using immunoSEQ multiplex PCR, the repertoire was profiled, and TCRdb retains in-frame clones only, with some absent. The V and J calls and clone size come from that table; D and trimming were worked out from the DNA. Here the sample spans 200,000 to 250,000 clones, 75% to 85% being singletons. Patients at the Seattle site were enrolled during active infection and followed longitudinally. CDR3 length: 13 residues. Germline loops: CDR1 SQVTM, CDR2 ANQGSEA. V was cut by 2 bases and J by 3 bases, with 8 bases left in between.

The sequence derives from an elderly woman with COVID-19, enrolled during active disease. The V and J genes are TRBV29-1 and TRBJ2-1; a weak D match, TRBD1 (5 bases). The specimen sequenced was peripheral blood. The chain's CDR3 is CSVERGSYNEQFF. As DNA, the CDR3 is TGCAGCGTTGAAAGGGGAAGCTACAATGAGCAGTTCTTC.